Listed below are T cell receptor beta chains from one sample, sequenced in a study of regulatory T cells in long-lasting Graves disease. TCRdb fed the multiplex PCR reads into MiXCR, producing one record per CDR3 protein. The sample has a few hundred thousand distinct CDR3 sequences; 12% are singletons. Separately, the same data were catalogued under a study of T cells in Graves' hyperthyroidism and ophthalmopathy.

This sample comprised peripheral blood mononuclear cells (PBMCs), obtained at new diagnosis, from a patient treated with antithyroid drugs. The receptors derive from a woman aged 18-29 years with Graves disease. The CDR3 runs from the conserved cysteine through the conserved F or W. The order of the fields is D gene, V gene, J gene, clone size, CDR3 DNA, CDR3 protein. The D gene is left open where the match is weak. Not all rows give a size; the values are once, few, many and, for expanded clones, a class.

d_gene: .; v_gene: TRBV9; j_gene: TRBJ1-5; abundance: many; CDR3nt: TGTGCCAGCAGCGTATCTGGAAATAGCAATCAGCCCCAGCATTTT; CDR3aa: CASSVSGNSNQPQHF
d_gene: TRBD1; v_gene: TRBV29-1; j_gene: TRBJ1-2; abundance: few; CDR3nt: TGCAGCGTGGGACAGCTAGATGGCTACACCTTC; CDR3aa: CSVGQLDGYTF
d_gene: .; v_gene: TRBV19; j_gene: TRBJ1-1; abundance: once; CDR3nt: TGTGCCAGTATCCTAGGTTGGAGGAAGAACACTGAAGCTTTCTTT; CDR3aa: CASILGWRKNTEAFF
d_gene: .; v_gene: TRBV7-3; j_gene: TRBJ2-7; abundance: few; CDR3nt: TGTGCCAGCAGCTCATCTCGGGACTCGGCCTACGAGCAGTACTTC; CDR3aa: CASSSSRDSAYEQYF
d_gene: .; v_gene: TRBV24-1; j_gene: TRBJ2-1; abundance: many; CDR3nt: TGTGCCACCAGGGAGCGGACGTCCTACAATGAGCAGTTCTTC; CDR3aa: CATRERTSYNEQFF
d_gene: .; v_gene: TRBV20-1; j_gene: TRBJ2-1; abundance: many; CDR3nt: TGCAGTGCTATTTCAGGGAGCTCCTACAATGAGCAGTTCTTC; CDR3aa: CSAISGSSYNEQFF
d_gene: .; v_gene: TRBV10-3; j_gene: TRBJ2-1; abundance: many; CDR3nt: TGTGCCATCAGTGAGTCACGGGGAATTAGCGATGAGCAGTTCTTC; CDR3aa: CAISESRGISDEQFF
d_gene: .; v_gene: TRBV5-1; j_gene: TRBJ2-3; abundance: many; CDR3nt: TGCGCCAGCAGCTTTTCCCAGACAGCCACAGATACGCAGTATTTT; CDR3aa: CASSFSQTATDTQYF
d_gene: TRBD2; v_gene: TRBV7-3; j_gene: TRBJ2-1; abundance: many; CDR3nt: TGTGCCAGCAGCTTAGTGCTAGCGGGGCCCAATGAGCAGTTCTTC; CDR3aa: CASSLVLAGPNEQFF
d_gene: .; v_gene: TRBV4-2; j_gene: TRBJ1-1; abundance: .; CDR3nt: TGTGCCAGCAGCCAAGCCGCCAGGGACACTGAAGCTTTCTTT; CDR3aa: CASSQAARDTEAFF
d_gene: .; v_gene: TRBV28; j_gene: TRBJ2-1; abundance: .; CDR3nt: TGTGCCAGCAGTTCATACAGGGTGGGCTACAATGAGCAGTTCTTC; CDR3aa: CASSSYRVGYNEQFF
d_gene: TRBD2; v_gene: TRBV15; j_gene: TRBJ2-2; abundance: .; CDR3nt: TGTGCCACCAGCAGAGACCTAGCGGGGCACACCGGGGAGCTGTTTTTT; CDR3aa: CATSRDLAGHTGELFF
d_gene: .; v_gene: TRBV6-6; j_gene: TRBJ2-1; abundance: .; CDR3nt: TGTGCCAGCAGTTACTCGCCTAGCACTGAGCAGTTCTTC; CDR3aa: CASSYSPSTEQFF
d_gene: .; v_gene: TRBV28; j_gene: TRBJ1-2; abundance: many; CDR3nt: TGTGCCAGCAGCTTAACCGGCTATGGCTACACCTTC; CDR3aa: CASSLTGYGYTF
d_gene: .; v_gene: TRBV15; j_gene: TRBJ2-2; abundance: .; CDR3nt: TGTGCCACCAGCACTCTAGGGATCGGGGAGCTGTTTTTT; CDR3aa: CATSTLGIGELFF
d_gene: .; v_gene: TRBV2; j_gene: TRBJ2-5; abundance: many; CDR3nt: TGTGCCAGCAGTCACAGCCTCCTCCAAGAGACCCAGTACTTC; CDR3aa: CASSHSLLQETQYF
d_gene: .; v_gene: TRBV27; j_gene: TRBJ2-2; abundance: .; CDR3nt: TGTGCCAGCAGTTTGATGGGGGGGAACACCGGGGAGCTGTTTTTT; CDR3aa: CASSLMGGNTGELFF
d_gene: TRBD1; v_gene: TRBV12-3/TRBV12-4; j_gene: TRBJ1-1; abundance: many; CDR3nt: TGTGCCAGCAGTTTAACCCTGGGGCAGGGGGTAGTAGGCACTGAAGCTTTCTTT; CDR3aa: CASSLTLGQGVVGTEAFF
d_gene: TRBD2; v_gene: TRBV20-1; j_gene: TRBJ2-2; abundance: many; CDR3nt: TGCAGTGCTAGGAGCGGGACGGACACCGGGGAGCTGTTTTTT; CDR3aa: CSARSGTDTGELFF
d_gene: .; v_gene: TRBV9; j_gene: TRBJ2-2; abundance: many; CDR3nt: TGTGCCAGCAGCGACGGGGACCTCGCCACCGGGGAGCTGTTTTTT; CDR3aa: CASSDGDLATGELFF
d_gene: .; v_gene: TRBV3-1; j_gene: TRBJ2-2; abundance: many; CDR3nt: TGTGCCAGCAGCCTAGGAAGAGGACTGACCGGGGAGCTGTTTTTT; CDR3aa: CASSLGRGLTGELFF
d_gene: .; v_gene: TRBV27; j_gene: TRBJ2-2; abundance: many; CDR3nt: TGTGCCAGCAGTTTAGCCGTCGCTGGGACCGGGGAGCTGTTTTTT; CDR3aa: CASSLAVAGTGELFF
d_gene: .; v_gene: TRBV29-1; j_gene: TRBJ2-2; abundance: .; CDR3nt: TGCAGCGTTGGATTGTGGCAGGGCACCGGGGAGCTGTTTTTT; CDR3aa: CSVGLWQGTGELFF
d_gene: TRBD1; v_gene: TRBV29-1; j_gene: TRBJ2-1; abundance: few; CDR3nt: TGCAGCGTTGAAGATTCCCTTCCCAGGGGGAAGATTCGCAATGAGCAGTTCTTC; CDR3aa: CSVEDSLPRGKIRNEQFF
d_gene: .; v_gene: TRBV29-1; j_gene: TRBJ2-7; abundance: many; CDR3nt: TGCAGCGTTGTTCTTGTAAGCACCTACGAGCAGTACTTC; CDR3aa: CSVVLVSTYEQYF
d_gene: TRBD1; v_gene: TRBV11-3; j_gene: TRBJ2-1; abundance: many; CDR3nt: TGTGCCAGCAGCTCAGCGGACAGGTCCTCCTACAATGAGCAGTTCTTC; CDR3aa: CASSSADRSSYNEQFF
d_gene: TRBD2; v_gene: TRBV6-9; j_gene: TRBJ2-1; abundance: many; CDR3nt: TGTGCCAGCAGTTACTCGAAAAGGTCCGGGACTAGCGGGACCAGCTCCTACAATGAGCAGTTCTTC; CDR3aa: CASSYSKRSGTSGTSSYNEQFF
d_gene: TRBD1; v_gene: TRBV28; j_gene: TRBJ2-5; abundance: many; CDR3nt: TGTGCCACCCGTCCAGGGGGCCAAGAGACCCAGTACTTC; CDR3aa: CATRPGGQETQYF
d_gene: TRBD2; v_gene: TRBV2; j_gene: TRBJ2-1; abundance: many; CDR3nt: TGTGCCAGCAGGGTAGCGGGAGGGCCTTGGAATGAGCAGTTCTTC; CDR3aa: CASRVAGGPWNEQFF
d_gene: .; v_gene: TRBV7-9; j_gene: TRBJ1-1; abundance: few; CDR3nt: TGTGCCAGCAGCTTATCCCGGGGGGGGCAGACTGAAGCTTTCTTT; CDR3aa: CASSLSRGGQTEAFF
d_gene: .; v_gene: TRBV6-1; j_gene: TRBJ1-6; abundance: many; CDR3nt: TGTGCCAGCAGTACCACGGGGGTTTACAATTCACCCCTCCACTTT; CDR3aa: CASSTTGVYNSPLHF
d_gene: .; v_gene: TRBV24-1; j_gene: TRBJ2-5; abundance: many; CDR3nt: TGTGCCACCTCGCAGGGAGAGACCCAGTACTTC; CDR3aa: CATSQGETQYF
d_gene: .; v_gene: TRBV19; j_gene: TRBJ1-2; abundance: .; CDR3nt: TGTGCCAATCCGGGAGCGGACAGTCAGAAGGGCGAATATGGCTACACCTTC; CDR3aa: CANPGADSQKGEYGYTF
d_gene: .; v_gene: TRBV5-5; j_gene: TRBJ1-1; abundance: .; CDR3nt: TGTGCCAGCAGCTACGTAGGGGGGGGTATCGATTTGACTGAAGCTTTCTTT; CDR3aa: CASSYVGGGIDLTEAFF
d_gene: .; v_gene: TRBV20-1; j_gene: TRBJ2-2; abundance: many; CDR3nt: TGCAGTGCTAGTCACAGAAAAAACACCGGGGAGCTGTTTTTT; CDR3aa: CSASHRKNTGELFF
d_gene: .; v_gene: TRBV12-3/TRBV12-4; j_gene: TRBJ2-1; abundance: many; CDR3nt: TGTGCCAGCAGTTTTTGGGGGGTACACAATGAGCAGTTCTTC; CDR3aa: CASSFWGVHNEQFF
d_gene: TRBD1; v_gene: TRBV27; j_gene: TRBJ1-4; abundance: many; CDR3nt: TGTGCCAGCAGTTTCCTTCCCGGGACAGGGACTGAAAAACTGTTTTTT; CDR3aa: CASSFLPGTGTEKLFF
d_gene: .; v_gene: TRBV29-1; j_gene: TRBJ2-3; abundance: few; CDR3nt: TGCAGCGTTGTGGCCAAGCCAAGCACAGATACGCAGTATTTT; CDR3aa: CSVVAKPSTDTQYF
d_gene: TRBD2; v_gene: TRBV7-3; j_gene: TRBJ2-5; abundance: many; CDR3nt: TGTGCCAGCAGCCTGGGGTCTAGCGGGGGGGGGCAAGAGACCCAGTACTTC; CDR3aa: CASSLGSSGGGQETQYF
d_gene: .; v_gene: TRBV14; j_gene: TRBJ2-2; abundance: .; CDR3nt: TGTGCCAGCAGCCAAGTACGGTGGTCAGAGAGATTCACCGGGGAGCTGTTTTTT; CDR3aa: CASSQVRWSERFTGELFF
d_gene: .; v_gene: TRBV7-9; j_gene: TRBJ2-7; abundance: many; CDR3nt: TGTGCCAGCAGCTCCCGGATAGCGAGCAATCCCTACGAGCAGTACTTC; CDR3aa: CASSSRIASNPYEQYF
d_gene: .; v_gene: TRBV27; j_gene: TRBJ2-1; abundance: many; CDR3nt: TGTGCCAGCAGTTTCGTAGGGACCTACAATGAGCAGTTCTTC; CDR3aa: CASSFVGTYNEQFF
d_gene: .; v_gene: TRBV12-3/TRBV12-4; j_gene: TRBJ2-3; abundance: many; CDR3nt: TGTGCCAGCAGTTTTGGAGGGGAAGGGGGTACGCAGTATTTT; CDR3aa: CASSFGGEGGTQYF
d_gene: TRBD2; v_gene: TRBV20-1; j_gene: TRBJ2-7; abundance: few; CDR3nt: TGCAGTGCGGGGACTAGCGGGAGGTTTTCGTACGAGCAGTACTTC; CDR3aa: CSAGTSGRFSYEQYF
d_gene: .; v_gene: TRBV13; j_gene: TRBJ1-1; abundance: many; CDR3nt: TGTGCCAGCAGCTTACATGGTGGGATCACTGAAGCTTTCTTT; CDR3aa: CASSLHGGITEAFF
d_gene: .; v_gene: TRBV12-3/TRBV12-4; j_gene: TRBJ2-7; abundance: many; CDR3nt: TGTGCCAGCAGTTTAGGGAGTGCCGGTAGGTCCCTCGAGCAGTACTTC; CDR3aa: CASSLGSAGRSLEQYF